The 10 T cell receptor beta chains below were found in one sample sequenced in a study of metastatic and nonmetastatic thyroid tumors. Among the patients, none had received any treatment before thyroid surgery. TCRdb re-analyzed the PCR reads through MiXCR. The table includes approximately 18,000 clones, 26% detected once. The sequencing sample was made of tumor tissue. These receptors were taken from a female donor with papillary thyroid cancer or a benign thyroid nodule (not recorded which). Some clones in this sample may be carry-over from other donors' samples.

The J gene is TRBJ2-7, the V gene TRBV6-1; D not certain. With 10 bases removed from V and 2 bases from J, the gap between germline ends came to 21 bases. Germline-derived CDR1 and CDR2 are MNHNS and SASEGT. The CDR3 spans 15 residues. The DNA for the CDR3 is TGTGCCATCCGACCCTCCGACTTGGGGACCTACGAGCAGTACTTC. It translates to CAIRPSDLGTYEQYF.

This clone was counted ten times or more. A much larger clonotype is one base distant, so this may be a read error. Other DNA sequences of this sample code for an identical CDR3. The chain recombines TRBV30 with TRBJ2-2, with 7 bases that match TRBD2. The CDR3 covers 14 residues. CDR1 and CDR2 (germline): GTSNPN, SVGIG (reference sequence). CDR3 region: CAWSGRGGSGELFF. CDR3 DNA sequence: TGCGCCTGGAGTGGTAGGGGAGGGTCCGGGGAGCTGTTTTTT.

The CDR3 protein is CSARRVTSGSSYEQYF. Written as DNA, the CDR3 is TGCAGTGCTAGGAGAGTTACGTCGGGGTCATCCTACGAGCAGTACTTC. The rearrangement uses TRBV20-1 and TRBJ2-7, with a weak D call TRBD2 (5 bases). Trimming shortened V by 3 bases and J by 1 base, and 19 bases separated the two germline ends. There are 16 residues in the CDR3. Germline assignment: CDR1 DFQATT and CDR2 SNEGSKA (reference sequence).

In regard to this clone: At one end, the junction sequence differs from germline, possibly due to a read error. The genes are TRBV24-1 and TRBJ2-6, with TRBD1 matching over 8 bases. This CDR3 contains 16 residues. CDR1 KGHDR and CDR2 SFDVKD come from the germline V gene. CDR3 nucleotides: TGTGCCACCGGTAGGACAGGGAGCGCTGGGGCCAACTTCCTGACTTTC. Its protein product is CATGRTGSAGANFLTF.

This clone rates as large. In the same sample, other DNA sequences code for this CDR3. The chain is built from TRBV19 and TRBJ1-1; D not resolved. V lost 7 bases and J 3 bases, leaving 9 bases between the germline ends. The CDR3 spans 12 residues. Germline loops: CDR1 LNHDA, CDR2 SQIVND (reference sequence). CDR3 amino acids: CASNTGYTEAFF. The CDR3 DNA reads TGTGCCAGTAATACGGGATACACTGAAGCTTTCTTT.

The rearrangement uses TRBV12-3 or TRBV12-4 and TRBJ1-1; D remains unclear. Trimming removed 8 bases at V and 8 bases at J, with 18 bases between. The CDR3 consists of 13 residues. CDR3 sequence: CASARQWAWEAFF. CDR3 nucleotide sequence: TGTGCCAGCGCCCGGCAGTGGGCGTGGGAAGCTTTCTTT.

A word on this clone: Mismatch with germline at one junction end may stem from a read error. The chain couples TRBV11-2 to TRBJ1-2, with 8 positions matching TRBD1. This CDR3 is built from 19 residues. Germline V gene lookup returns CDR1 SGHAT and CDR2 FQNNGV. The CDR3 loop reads CVSSPSEKGGQAIYYGYTF. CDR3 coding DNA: TGTGTCAGCAGCCCCAGCGAGAAGGGGGGACAGGCGATATACTATGGCTACACCTTC.

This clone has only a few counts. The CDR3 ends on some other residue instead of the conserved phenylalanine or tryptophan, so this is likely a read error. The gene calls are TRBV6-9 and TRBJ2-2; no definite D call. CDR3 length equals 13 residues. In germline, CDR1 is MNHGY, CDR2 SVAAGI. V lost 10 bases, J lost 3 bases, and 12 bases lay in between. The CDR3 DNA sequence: TGTGCCATCATTTATTCCCACACCGGGGAGCTGTTTCTT. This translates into CAIIYSHTGELFL.

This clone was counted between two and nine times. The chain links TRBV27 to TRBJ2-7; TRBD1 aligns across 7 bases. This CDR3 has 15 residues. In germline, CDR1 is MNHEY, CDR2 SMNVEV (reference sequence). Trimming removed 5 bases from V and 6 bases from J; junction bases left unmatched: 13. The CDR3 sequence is CASSPLRTGVSEQYF. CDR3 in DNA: TGTGCCAGCAGTCCATTACGGACAGGTGTTTCCGAGCAGTACTTC.

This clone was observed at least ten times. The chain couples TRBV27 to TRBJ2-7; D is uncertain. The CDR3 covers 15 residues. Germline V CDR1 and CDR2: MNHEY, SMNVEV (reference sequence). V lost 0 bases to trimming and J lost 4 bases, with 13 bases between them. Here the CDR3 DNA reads TGTGCCAGCAGTTTATCGGCAGGCCTCTCTTACGAGCAGTACTTC. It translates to CASSLSAGLSYEQYF.